These 8 T cell receptor beta chains came from one sample sequenced in a study of T cells in Graves' hyperthyroidism and ophthalmopathy. Amplification of TCR beta CDR3 regions used RNA as the template. Carried out on the TCR CDR3, a first-round RT-PCR used the HTBI primer set. MiXCR, applied by TCRdb to the multiplex PCR reads, yields one record per CDR3 protein. The sample holds roughly 100,000 distinct CDR3 sequences, roughly 40% seen once. Sequenced input: peripheral blood or thyroid tissue (not recorded which). These receptors were collected from a woman aged 25 to 45 with Graves' hyperthyroidism.

This clonotype appeared many times. V usage is TRBV6-2 or TRBV6-3 and J usage is TRBJ2-5, with 9 bases that match TRBD1. CDR1 MNHEY and CDR2 SVGEGT come from the germline V gene. V was clipped by 8 bases and J by 0 bases; unmatched bases: 4. This CDR3 has 14 residues. CDR3 coding DNA: TGTGCCAGCGATACAGGGGGCTACCAAGAGACCCAGTACTTC. Translated, it gives CASDTGGYQETQYF.

This clonotype was found many times. This chain's CDR3 is CGSLGGPNSPLHF. The DNA of the CDR3 is TGCGGGTCCCTCGGGGGACCCAATTCACCCCTCCACTTT. The chain couples TRBV20-1 to TRBJ1-6; D is perhaps TRBD1 (5 bases). Germline-derived CDR1 and CDR2 are DFQATT and SNEGSKA (reference sequence). This CDR3 has 13 residues.

The CDR3 sequence is CSARTGGRARYEQYF. The CDR3 nucleotides read TGCAGTGCTAGGACGGGAGGGAGGGCCCGGTACGAGCAGTACTTC. This sequence joins TRBV20-1 and TRBJ2-7, with 8 bases aligning to TRBD2. Germline V CDR1 and CDR2: DFQATT, SNEGSKA (reference sequence). J gave up 4 bases and V 3 bases, and 11 bases lay outside the gene matches. CDR3 length: 15 residues.

Ten or more counts support this clonotype. V usage is TRBV5-1 and J usage is TRBJ1-3; D is undetermined. Trimming cost V 1 base and J 0 bases, with 5 bases left between them. Germline assignment: CDR1 SGHRS and CDR2 YFSETQ. CDR3 length: 14 residues. Here the CDR3 reads CASSLTYSGNTIYF. For the CDR3, the DNA is TGCGCCAGCAGCTTGACATACTCTGGAAACACCATATATTTT.

This clonotype was detected ten times or more. The chain carries TRBV7-2 and TRBJ1-3; 8 nucleotides line up with TRBD1. The ends lost 2 bases at V and 4 bases at J; junction bases unmatched: 1. In germline, CDR1 is SGHTA, CDR2 FQGNSA. This CDR3 contains 14 residues. In DNA form, the CDR3 reads TGTGCCAGCAGCTTATGGGACAGGGGAAACACCATATATTTT. It encodes CASSLWDRGNTIYF.

About this clonotype: Possible read error: a much larger clone is one base away. The chain links TRBV6-5 to TRBJ2-5; TRBD2 might be the D (5 bases). Trimming cost V 8 bases and J 3 bases, with 16 bases left between them. Per the germline V gene, CDR1 is MNHEY and CDR2 is SVGAGI. This CDR3 comprises 14 residues. This chain's CDR3 is CASGRRTQKETQYF. In nucleotides, the CDR3 is TGTGCCAGCGGCCGGAGGACTCAGAAAGAGACCCAGTACTTC.

This clonotype was picked up many times. The chain couples TRBV5-1 to TRBJ2-5; 8 bases agree with TRBD1. The CDR3 is 15 amino acids. V was pared by 2 bases and J by 1 base, with 4 bases of the junction left unmatched. Germline CDR1 reads SGHRS; CDR2 reads YFSETQ. The CDR3 region has the DNA TGCGCCAGCAGCTTAGGGGGACAGGCCCAAGAGACCCAGTACTTC. It yields the protein CASSLGGQAQETQYF. The whole variable domain, remainder taken from reference TRBV5-1 and TRBJ2-5, is KAGVTQTPRYLIKTRGQQVTLSCSPISGHRSVSWYQQTPGQGLQFLFEYFSETQRNKGNFPGRFSGRQFSNSRSEMNVSTLELGDSALYLCASSLGGQAQETQYFGPGTRLLVL.

Of note for this clonotype: A read error is possible here, since a much larger clone lies one base away. The chain combines TRBV28 with TRBJ2-7; the D call may be TRBD1 or TRBD2 (6 bases each). V dropped 5 bases and J dropped 6 bases, with 17 bases sitting between them. Germline-derived CDR1 and CDR2 are MDHEN and SYDVKM. This CDR3 is 14 amino acids long. The CDR3 DNA reads TGTGCCAGCAGTCGCCTAGAAGGGGGGCTCGAGCAGTACTTC. This gives the protein CASSRLEGGLEQYF. Drawing the rest from reference TRBV28 and TRBJ2-7, the complete variable domain is DVKVTQSSRYLVKRTGEKVFLECVQDMDHENMFWYRQDPGLGLRLIYFSYDVKMKEKGDIPEGYSVSREKKERFSLILESASTNQTSMYLCASSRLEGGLEQYFGPGTRLTVT.